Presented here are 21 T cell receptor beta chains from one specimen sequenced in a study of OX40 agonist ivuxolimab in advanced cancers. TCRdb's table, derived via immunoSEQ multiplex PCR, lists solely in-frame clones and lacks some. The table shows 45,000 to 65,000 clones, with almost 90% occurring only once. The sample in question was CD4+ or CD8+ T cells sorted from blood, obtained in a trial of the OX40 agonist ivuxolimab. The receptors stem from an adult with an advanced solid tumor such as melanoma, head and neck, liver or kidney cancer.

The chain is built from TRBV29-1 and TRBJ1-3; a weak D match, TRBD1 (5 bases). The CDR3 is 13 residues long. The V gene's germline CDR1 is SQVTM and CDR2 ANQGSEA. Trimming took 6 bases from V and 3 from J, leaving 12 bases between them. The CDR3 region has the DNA TGCAGCGTCCTCTGGGGCCTTGGAAACACCATATATTTT. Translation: CSVLWGLGNTIYF.

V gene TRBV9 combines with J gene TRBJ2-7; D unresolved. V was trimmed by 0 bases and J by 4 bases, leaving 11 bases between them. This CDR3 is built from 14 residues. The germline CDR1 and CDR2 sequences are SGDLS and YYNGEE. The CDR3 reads CASSVAGFSYEQYF. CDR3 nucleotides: TGTGCCAGCAGCGTAGCTGGGTTTAGTTACGAGCAGTACTTC.

CDR3 residues: CAKGQGIDTQYF. The CDR3 region has the DNA TGTGCCAAAGGACAGGGGATAGATACGCAGTATTTT. This chain links TRBV10-3 with TRBJ2-3, with TRBD1 matching over 9 bases. V dropped 10 bases and J dropped 5; count of bases not matched to a gene: 4. Germline CDR1 reads ENHRY; CDR2 reads SYGVKD. This CDR3 has 12 amino acids.

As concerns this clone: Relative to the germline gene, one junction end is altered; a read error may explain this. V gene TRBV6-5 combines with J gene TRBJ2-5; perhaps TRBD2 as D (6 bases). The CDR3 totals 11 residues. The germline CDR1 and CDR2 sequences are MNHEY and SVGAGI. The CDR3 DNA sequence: TGTGCCGGCAGGACTAAAGAGACCCAGTACTTC. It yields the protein CAGRTKETQYF.

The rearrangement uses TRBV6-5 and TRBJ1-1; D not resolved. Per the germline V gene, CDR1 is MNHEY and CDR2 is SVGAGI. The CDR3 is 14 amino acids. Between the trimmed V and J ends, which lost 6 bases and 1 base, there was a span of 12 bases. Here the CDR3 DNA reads TGTGCCAGCAGGAACCTCGAGAGGAACACTGAAGCTTTCTTT. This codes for CASRNLERNTEAFF.

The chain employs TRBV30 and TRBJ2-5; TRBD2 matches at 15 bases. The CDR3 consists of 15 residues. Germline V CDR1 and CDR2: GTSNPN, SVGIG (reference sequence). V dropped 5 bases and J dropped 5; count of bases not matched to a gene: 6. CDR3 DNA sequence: TGTGCCTGGGGACAGGGACTAGCGGGAGGTGAGACCCAGTACTTC. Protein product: CAWGQGLAGGETQYF.

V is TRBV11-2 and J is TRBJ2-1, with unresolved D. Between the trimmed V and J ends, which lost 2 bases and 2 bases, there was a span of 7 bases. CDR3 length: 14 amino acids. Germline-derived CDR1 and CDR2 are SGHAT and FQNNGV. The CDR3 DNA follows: TGTGCCAGCAGCTTACCCGCCCCCTACAATGAGCAGTTCTTC. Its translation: CASSLPAPYNEQFF.

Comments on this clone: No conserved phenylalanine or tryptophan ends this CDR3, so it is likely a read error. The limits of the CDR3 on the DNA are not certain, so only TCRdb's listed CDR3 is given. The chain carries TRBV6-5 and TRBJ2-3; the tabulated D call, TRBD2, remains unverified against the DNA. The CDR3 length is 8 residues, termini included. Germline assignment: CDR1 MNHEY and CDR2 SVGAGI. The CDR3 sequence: CASSYSGG.

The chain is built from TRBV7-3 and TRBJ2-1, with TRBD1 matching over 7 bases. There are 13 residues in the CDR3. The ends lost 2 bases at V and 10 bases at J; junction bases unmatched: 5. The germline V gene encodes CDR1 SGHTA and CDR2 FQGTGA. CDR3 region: CASSLRRQGEQFF. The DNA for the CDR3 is TGTGCCAGCAGCTTACGCAGACAGGGAGAGCAGTTCTTC.

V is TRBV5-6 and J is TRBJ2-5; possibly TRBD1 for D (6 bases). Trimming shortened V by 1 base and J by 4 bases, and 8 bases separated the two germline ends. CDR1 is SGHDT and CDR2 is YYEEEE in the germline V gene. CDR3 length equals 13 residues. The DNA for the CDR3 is TGTGCCAGCAGCTTGTCCAGGGGAGAGACCCAGTACTTC. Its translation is CASSLSRGETQYF.

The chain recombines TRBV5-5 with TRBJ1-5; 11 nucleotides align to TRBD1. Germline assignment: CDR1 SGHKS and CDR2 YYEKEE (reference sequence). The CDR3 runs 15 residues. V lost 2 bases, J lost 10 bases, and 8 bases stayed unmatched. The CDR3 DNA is TGTGCCAGCAGCTTCCTAGCGGGACAGGGGGTTCCCCAGCATTTT. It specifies CASSFLAGQGVPQHF.

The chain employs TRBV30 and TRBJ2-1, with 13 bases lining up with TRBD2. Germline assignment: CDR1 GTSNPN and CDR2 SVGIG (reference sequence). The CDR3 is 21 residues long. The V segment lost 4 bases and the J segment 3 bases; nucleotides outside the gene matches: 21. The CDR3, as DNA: TGTGCCTGGAACTCAGATCATGTAGGACTAGCGGGAGCCCCGAACTACAATGAGCAGTTCTTC. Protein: CAWNSDHVGLAGAPNYNEQFF.

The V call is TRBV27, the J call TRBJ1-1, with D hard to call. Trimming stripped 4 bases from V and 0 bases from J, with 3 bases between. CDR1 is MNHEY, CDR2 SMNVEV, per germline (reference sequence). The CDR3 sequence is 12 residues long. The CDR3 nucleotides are TGTGCCAGCAGTTCAGTGAACACTGAAGCTTTCTTT. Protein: CASSSVNTEAFF.

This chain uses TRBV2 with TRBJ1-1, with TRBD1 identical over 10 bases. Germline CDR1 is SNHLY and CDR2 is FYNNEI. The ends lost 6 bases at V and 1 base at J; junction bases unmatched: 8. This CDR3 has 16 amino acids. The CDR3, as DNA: TGTGCCAGCAGGCGGACAGGGGGGACAGCGAACACTGAAGCTTTCTTT. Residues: CASRRTGGTANTEAFF.

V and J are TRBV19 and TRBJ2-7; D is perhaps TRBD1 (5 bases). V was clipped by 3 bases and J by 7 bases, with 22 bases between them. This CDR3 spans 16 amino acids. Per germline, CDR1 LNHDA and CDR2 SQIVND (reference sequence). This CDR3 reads CASSMDMGFRVSEQYF. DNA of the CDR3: TGTGCCAGTAGTATGGACATGGGTTTCAGGGTTTCTGAGCAGTACTTC.

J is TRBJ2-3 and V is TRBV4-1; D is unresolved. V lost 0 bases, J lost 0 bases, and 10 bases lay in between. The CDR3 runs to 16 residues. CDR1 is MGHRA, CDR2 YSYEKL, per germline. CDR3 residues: CASSQDWAPSTDTQYF. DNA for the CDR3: TGCGCCAGCAGCCAAGATTGGGCGCCCAGCACAGATACGCAGTATTTT.

The CDR3 bases are TGTGCCAGCAGCCTAGAGACTCCGGGACTAGGGGGGGAGACCCAGTACTTC. It is translated as CASSLETPGLGGETQYF. This chain connects TRBV5-6 to TRBJ2-5; 8 nucleotides line up with TRBD2. The CDR3 runs 17 residues. CDR1 and CDR2 from the germline V gene are SGHDT and YYEEEE. V dropped 4 bases and J dropped 5; count of bases not matched to a gene: 16.

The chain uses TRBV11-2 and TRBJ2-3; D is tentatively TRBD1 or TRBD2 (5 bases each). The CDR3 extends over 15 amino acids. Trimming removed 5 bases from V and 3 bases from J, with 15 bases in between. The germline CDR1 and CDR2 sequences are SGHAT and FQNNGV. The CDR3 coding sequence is TGTGCCAGCAGCCCACAGTGGGGCGGGACAGATACGCAGTATTTT. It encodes CASSPQWGGTDTQYF. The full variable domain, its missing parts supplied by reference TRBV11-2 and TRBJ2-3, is EAGVAQSPRYKIIEKRQSVAFWCNPISGHATLYWYQQILGQGPKLLIQFQNNGVVDDSQLPKDRFSAERLKGVDSTLKIQPAKLEDSAVYLCASSPQWGGTDTQYFGPGTRLTVL.

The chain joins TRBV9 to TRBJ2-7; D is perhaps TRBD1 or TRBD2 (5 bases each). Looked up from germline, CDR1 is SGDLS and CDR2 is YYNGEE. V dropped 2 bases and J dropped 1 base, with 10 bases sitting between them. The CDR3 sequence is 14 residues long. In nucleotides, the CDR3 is TGTGCCAGCAGCGTGGGGACGGCGTCCTACGAGCAGTACTTC. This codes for CASSVGTASYEQYF. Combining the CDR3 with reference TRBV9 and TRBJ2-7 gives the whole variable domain DSGVTQTPKHLITATGQRVTLRCSPRSGDLSVYWYQQSLDQGLQFLIQYYNGEERAKGNILERFSAQQFPDLHSELNLSSLELGDSALYFCASSVGTASYEQYFGPGTRLTVT.

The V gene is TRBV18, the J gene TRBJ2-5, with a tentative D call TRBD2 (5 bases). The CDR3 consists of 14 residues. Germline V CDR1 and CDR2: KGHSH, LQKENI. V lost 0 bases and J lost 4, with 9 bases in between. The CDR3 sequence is CASSPPGVLETQYF. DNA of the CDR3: TGTGCCAGCTCACCACCGGGAGTGTTAGAGACCCAGTACTTC.

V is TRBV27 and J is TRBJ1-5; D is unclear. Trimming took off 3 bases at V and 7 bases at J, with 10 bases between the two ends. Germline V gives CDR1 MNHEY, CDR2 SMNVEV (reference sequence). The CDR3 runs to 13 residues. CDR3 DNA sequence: TGTGCCAGCAGTTTGGGGAATTGGCAGCCCCAGCATTTT. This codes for CASSLGNWQPQHF.